This entry concerns a single TCR beta chain. Within the sample, other DNA sequences also encode this same CDR3. As originally analysed: Estimation of nucleated cell counts was performed using reference gene primer amplification. The table came from immunoSEQ multiplex PCR; TCRdb's copy has only in-frame clones and leaves some out. That table gives V, J and clone size, and the DNA gave D and trimming. The sample shows about 260,000 clones, about nine tenths of them seen only once. This entry is derived from a study of blood T cell repertoires in COVID-19. Whole-study context: Sample material is recorded as cDNA or gDNA derived from T cells, B-cell-depleted T cells, or PBMCs.

Within 2 weeks before study entry, exposed participants met a COVID-19 case. The receptor's source is a man between 45 and 60 years old who had been exposed to COVID-19. Sequencing input: PBMCs or T cells enriched from blood (not recorded which).

The CDR3 reads CASSPTLNTEAFF. CDR3 DNA: TGTGCCAGCTCACCGACTTTGAACACTGAAGCTTTCTTT. This chain connects TRBV18 to TRBJ1-1; unclear D gene. The CDR3 length is 13 residues. The V end lost 3 bases, the J end lost 0 bases, and 5 bases lay between the germline ends. Per the germline V gene, CDR1 is KGHSH and CDR2 is LQKENI.